This T cell receptor (beta chain) is drawn from a study of radiation and T cells in renal cell carcinoma. Only one count was recorded for this clone. Its antigen is unidentified. The method was immunoSEQ multiplex PCR; TCRdb's version includes in-frame clones alone and lacks a portion of them. The sample lists around 16,000 clones; approximately 53% were seen once. Points from the study as a whole: Compared with controls, irradiated tumors had more, larger dominant CDR3 motifs.

Germline loops: CDR1 MNHNS, CDR2 SASEGT. This CDR3 has 16 amino acids. The V and J ends lost 1 base and 3 bases, in that order; junction bases with no gene match: 7. The treatment was: treatment-naive control, cytoreductive nephrectomy. Treatment-naive patients without radiation supplied the control tumors at nephrectomy. The chain uses TRBV6-1 and TRBJ2-7; 9 bases are a match to TRBD1. The source material was tumor tissue, sampled from a patient whose treatment was nephrectomy without radiotherapy. The clonotype originates from a man aged 45-65 years with renal cell carcinoma. The CDR3 spells CASSEVLGQGYYEQYF. In DNA, the CDR3 is TGTGCCAGCAGTGAAGTTTTGGGACAGGGTTACTACGAGCAGTACTTC.